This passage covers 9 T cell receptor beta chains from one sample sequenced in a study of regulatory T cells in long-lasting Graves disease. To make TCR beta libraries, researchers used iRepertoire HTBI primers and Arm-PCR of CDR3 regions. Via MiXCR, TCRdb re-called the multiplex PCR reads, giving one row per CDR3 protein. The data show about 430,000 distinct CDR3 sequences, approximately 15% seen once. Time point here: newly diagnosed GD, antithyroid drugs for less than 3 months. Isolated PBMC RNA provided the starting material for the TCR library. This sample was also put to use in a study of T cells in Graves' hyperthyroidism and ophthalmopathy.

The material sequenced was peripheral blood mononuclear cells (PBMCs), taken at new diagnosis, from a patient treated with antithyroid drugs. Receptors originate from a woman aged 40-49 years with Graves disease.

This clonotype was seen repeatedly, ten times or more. CDR3 in DNA: TGTGCCAGCAGTGAAATTGGCTATGGCTACACCTTC. Residues: CASSEIGYGYTF. This chain joins TRBV2 and TRBJ1-2; D gene unclear. The CDR3 covers 12 residues. The V end lost 2 bases, the J end lost 4 bases, and 5 bases lay between the germline ends. Germline V gene sequence: CDR1 SNHLY, CDR2 FYNNEI. The full variable domain, rest sourced from reference TRBV2 and TRBJ1-2, is EPEVTQTPSHQVTQMGQEVILRCVPISNHLYFYWYRQILGQKVEFLVSFYNNEISEKSEIFDDQFSVERPDGSNFTLKIRSTKLEDSAMYFCASSEIGYGYTFGSGTRLTVV.

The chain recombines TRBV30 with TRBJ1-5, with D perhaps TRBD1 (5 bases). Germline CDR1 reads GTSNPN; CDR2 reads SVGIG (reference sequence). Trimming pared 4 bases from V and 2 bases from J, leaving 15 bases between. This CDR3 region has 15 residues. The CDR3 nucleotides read TGTGCCTGGAATCTGGGGGGTACGGGCAATCAGCCCCAGCATTTT. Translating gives CAWNLGGTGNQPQHF.

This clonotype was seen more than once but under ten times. The CDR3 DNA reads as TGCGCCAGCAGCTTCGGACAGGGCACTGAAGCTTTCTTT. Its protein product is CASSFGQGTEAFF. The chain is built from TRBV5-1 and TRBJ1-1; 8 positions agree with TRBD1. Losses at the gene ends were 2 bases for V and 4 bases for J; bases not matched to a gene: 1. Germline V gene sequence: CDR1 SGHRS, CDR2 YFSETQ. CDR3 length equals 13 residues.

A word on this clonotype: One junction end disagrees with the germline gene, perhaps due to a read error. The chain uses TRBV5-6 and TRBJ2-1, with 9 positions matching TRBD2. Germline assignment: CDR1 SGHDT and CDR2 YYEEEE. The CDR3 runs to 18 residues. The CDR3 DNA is TGTGCCAGCAGCTTGAGTGGCGGGAGGGCCATTCTCCATAATGAGCGGTTCTTC. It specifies CASSLSGGRAILHNERFF.

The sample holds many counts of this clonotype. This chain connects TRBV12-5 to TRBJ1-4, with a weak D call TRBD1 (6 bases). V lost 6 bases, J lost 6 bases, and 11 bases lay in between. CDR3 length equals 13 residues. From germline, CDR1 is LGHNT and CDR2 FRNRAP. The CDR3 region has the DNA TGTGCTAGTGGCCAGAACAGGGATGAAAAACTGTTTTTT. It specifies CASGQNRDEKLFF.

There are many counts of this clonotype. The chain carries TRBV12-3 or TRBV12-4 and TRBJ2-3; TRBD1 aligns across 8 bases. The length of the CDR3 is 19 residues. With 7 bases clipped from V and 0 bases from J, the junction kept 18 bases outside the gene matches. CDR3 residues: CASKPSFGQGEDSTDTQYF. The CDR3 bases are TGTGCCAGCAAGCCGTCCTTCGGACAGGGAGAGGACAGCACAGATACGCAGTATTTT.

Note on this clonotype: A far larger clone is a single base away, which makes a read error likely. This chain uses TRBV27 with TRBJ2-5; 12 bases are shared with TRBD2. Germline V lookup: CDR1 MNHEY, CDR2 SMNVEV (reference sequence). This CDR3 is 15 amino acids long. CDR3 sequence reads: CASSTTSGRAETRYF. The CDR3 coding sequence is TGTGCCAGCAGTACGACTAGCGGGAGAGCAGAGACCCGGTACTTC.

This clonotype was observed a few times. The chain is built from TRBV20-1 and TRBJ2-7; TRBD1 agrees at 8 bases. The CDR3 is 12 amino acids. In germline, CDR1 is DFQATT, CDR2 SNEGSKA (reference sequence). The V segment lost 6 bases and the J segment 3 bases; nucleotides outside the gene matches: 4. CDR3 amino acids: CSATDRGYEQYF. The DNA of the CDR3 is TGCAGTGCAACCGACAGGGGCTACGAGCAGTACTTC.

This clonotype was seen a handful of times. CDR3 sequence reads: CASTFRTMVCGYTF. CDR3 DNA: TGTGCCAGCACTTTCAGGACGATGGTCTGTGGCTACACCTTC. The chain uses TRBV27 and TRBJ1-2; D is uncertain. The CDR3 spans 14 residues. Germline lookup yields CDR1 MNHEY and CDR2 SMNVEV (reference sequence). Trimming removed 7 bases from V and 7 bases from J, with 19 bases in between.